This entry is about one TCR beta chain. The sample belongs to a study of blood T cell repertoires in COVID-19. Study in general: The study drew acute and convalescent COVID-19 samples from the United States, Italy and Spain. Sources were T cells, B-cell-depleted T cells, or PBMCs; the material itself was cDNA or gDNA.

In the authors' methods: Reference gene primer amplification in the assay estimated nucleated cell counts. Here immunoSEQ multiplex PCR was the method, and the copy in TCRdb shows in-frame clones only, minus some. The DNA was the basis for D and trimming; V, J and clone size are from that table. This table holds some 50,000 clones, 88% found once. This TCR derives from a human donor in a cohort sampled during active COVID-19. Sample: peripheral blood.

CDR3 loop: CASSLSVVAREGELFF. In DNA form, the CDR3 reads TGTGCCAGCAGCTTATCGGTCGTGGCGCGGGAGGGGGAGCTGTTTTTT. V is TRBV7-3 and J is TRBJ2-2, with 7 bases fitting TRBD2. Unmatched junction bases numbered 11, after V lost 2 bases and J lost 8 bases. Germline V gene lookup returns CDR1 SGHTA and CDR2 FQGTGA. The CDR3 length is 16 residues.